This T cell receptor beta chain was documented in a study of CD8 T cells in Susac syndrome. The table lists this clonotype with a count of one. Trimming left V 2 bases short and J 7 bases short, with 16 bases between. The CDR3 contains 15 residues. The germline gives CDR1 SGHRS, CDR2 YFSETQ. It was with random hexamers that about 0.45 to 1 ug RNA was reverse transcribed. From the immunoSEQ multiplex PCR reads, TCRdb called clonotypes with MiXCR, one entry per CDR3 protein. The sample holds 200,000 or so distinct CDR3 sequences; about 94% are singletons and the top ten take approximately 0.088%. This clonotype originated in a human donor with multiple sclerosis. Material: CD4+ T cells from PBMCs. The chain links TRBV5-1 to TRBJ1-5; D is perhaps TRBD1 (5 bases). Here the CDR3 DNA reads TGCGCCAGCAGCTTAGGAGGGGAGGCGCGGCAGCCCCAGCATTTT. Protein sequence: CASSLGGEARQPQHF.